This T cell receptor (beta chain) was retrieved from a study of blood T cell repertoires in COVID-19. Sequencing was performed with immunoSEQ multiplex PCR; in TCRdb, only in-frame clones are kept and a portion is missing. The sample has more than 250,000 clones; around 88% are singletons. The specimen sequenced was peripheral blood. The TCR comes from a woman in her 30s with COVID-19, enrolled during active disease.

This CDR3 is CASSLSLRTGRKTQYF. CDR3 bases: TGTGCCAGCAGTTTATCCCTCCGGACAGGGCGAAAGACCCAGTACTTC. This chain links TRBV27 with TRBJ2-5; TRBD1 matches 8 bases. Germline assignment: CDR1 MNHEY and CDR2 SMNVEV (reference sequence). Trimming removed 0 bases from V and 6 bases from J; junction bases left unmatched: 9. The CDR3 runs to 16 residues.